This T cell receptor beta chain was obtained from a study of liver allograft versus peripheral blood T cells. For the study at large: Transplanted livers and recipients' peripheral blood had their T cell receptor repertoires compared.

From the reads, TCRdb called clonotypes with MiXCR, one entry per CDR3 protein. The sample holds around 10,000 distinct CDR3 sequences, 15% to 20% seen once. Trimming removed 5 bases from V and 6 bases from J, with 19 bases in between. The CDR3 is 15 amino acids. In germline, CDR1 is SEHNR, CDR2 FQNEAQ (reference sequence). This clonotype was recorded a few times. This sequence joins TRBV7-9 and TRBJ1-1, with a tentative D call TRBD1 (6 bases). The clonotype comes from a human patient who had a liver transplant. The graft donor may account for some of the T cells. The CDR3 DNA reads TGTGCCAGCAGCCCCATTGGGGGGGGGGGCCCTGAAGCTTTCTTT. Protein: CASSPIGGGGPEAFF.